The next 17 T cell receptor beta chains were all read from a single sample in a study of cytomegalovirus exposure and HLA in healthy donors. PCR used 60 Vbeta primers and 13 Jbeta primers. The assay was immunoSEQ multiplex PCR, and TCRdb's table has in-frame clones only and misses some. The sample contains 100,000 to 150,000 clones, more than 65% of which appear only once. The specimen sequenced was PBMCs. The receptors shown here come from a man between 18 and 35 years old in good health and CMV-seronegative.

This chain's CDR3 is CASSPRLTDTQYF. The CDR3 DNA reads TGCGCCAGCAGCCCCCGACTTACAGATACGCAGTATTTT. The rearrangement joins TRBV4-1 to TRBJ2-3; D remains ambiguous. The ends were cut back, 4 bases at V and 3 bases at J, with 8 bases in the middle. The CDR3 is made up of 13 amino acids. Germline V CDR1 and CDR2: MGHRA, YSYEKL.

V usage is TRBV19 and J usage is TRBJ2-1, with 10 bases identical to TRBD2. CDR3 length equals 14 residues. From germline, CDR1 is LNHDA and CDR2 SQIVND (reference sequence). J gave up 4 bases and V 6 bases, and 3 bases lay outside the gene matches. CDR3 sequence reads: CASSTSGAYNEQFF. In nucleotides, the CDR3 is TGTGCCAGTAGCACTAGCGGGGCTTACAATGAGCAGTTCTTC.

CDR3 region: CASRQAPNTGELFF. In DNA form, the CDR3 reads TGTGCCAGCCGGCAGGCCCCAAACACCGGGGAGCTGTTTTTT. The chain has TRBV9 and TRBJ2-2; D remains ambiguous. The CDR3 extends over 14 amino acids. With 7 bases removed from V and 2 bases from J, the gap between germline ends came to 12 bases. Per germline, CDR1 SGDLS and CDR2 YYNGEE.

V and J are TRBV5-1 and TRBJ2-5; TRBD1 matches at 8 bases. This CDR3 comprises 15 residues. Germline assignment: CDR1 SGHRS and CDR2 YFSETQ. The V segment lost 2 bases and the J segment 1 base; nucleotides outside the gene matches: 4. The CDR3 is CASSFFTGGQETQYF. The CDR3 coding sequence is TGCGCCAGCAGCTTTTTCACAGGGGGCCAAGAGACCCAGTACTTC.

This clone was seen only a few times. The chain is built from TRBV6-4 and TRBJ2-3; 8 bases fit TRBD2. Germline V CDR1 and CDR2: MRHNA, SNTAGT. The CDR3 runs 15 residues. J was trimmed by 1 base and V by 0 bases; bases with no gene match: 0. CDR3 region: CASSDSRGGTDTQYF. In nucleotides, the CDR3 is TGTGCCAGCAGTGACTCGCGGGGGGGCACAGATACGCAGTATTTT.

This rearrangement joins TRBV5-4 to TRBJ2-3; the D gene is possibly TRBD2 (6 bases). The ends were cut back, 1 base at V and 1 base at J, with 10 bases in the middle. Per the germline V gene, CDR1 is SGHNT and CDR2 is YYREEE (reference sequence). The CDR3 sequence is 15 residues long. The CDR3 DNA sequence: TGTGCCAGCAGCTTGTCGGGCGGGGGCACAGATACGCAGTATTTT. As protein: CASSLSGGGTDTQYF.

This clone was picked up one time. The rearrangement uses TRBV10-3 and TRBJ1-1; unclear D gene. The germline gives CDR1 ENHRY, CDR2 SYGVKD. V lost 6 bases and J lost 1, with 18 bases in between. This CDR3 region has 16 residues. CDR3 amino acids: CAISSTIEVANTEAFF. Here the CDR3 DNA reads TGTGCCATCAGCAGCACGATCGAGGTAGCGAACACTGAAGCTTTCTTT.

The chain has TRBV5-1 and TRBJ1-2; a possible D gene is TRBD1 (6 bases). The germline CDR1 and CDR2 sequences are SGHRS and YFSETQ. The CDR3 contains 14 residues. V dropped 4 bases and J dropped 0 bases, with 10 bases sitting between them. CDR3 protein: CASSPGASNYGYTF. CDR3 DNA sequence: TGCGCCAGCAGCCCAGGGGCCTCTAACTATGGCTACACCTTC.

The sample holds a few counts of this clone. This chain connects TRBV25-1 to TRBJ2-2; no reliable D call. V lost 2 bases, J lost 0 bases, and 7 bases lay in between. CDR1 and CDR2 (germline): MGHDK, SYGVNS. CDR3 length: 15 residues. The CDR3 DNA reads as TGTGCCAGCAGTGAACGACGGGCGAACACCGGGGAGCTGTTTTTT. Translating it yields CASSERRANTGELFF.

The table lists this clone with a few counts. V and J are TRBV11-2 and TRBJ2-2, with D possibly matching TRBD1 (6 bases). CDR1 is SGHAT and CDR2 is FQNNGV in the germline V gene. The CDR3 contains 13 residues. V was pared by 11 bases and J by 5 bases, with 15 bases between. CDR3 in amino acids: CAGQTLRTGELFF. CDR3 coding DNA: TGTGCCGGACAGACCCTTCGGACCGGGGAGCTGTTTTTT.

This clone showed up just once. The chain combines TRBV19 with TRBJ1-5; D is possibly TRBD1 (6 bases). The V end was cut by 3 bases, the J end by 5 bases, with 14 bases between. CDR3 length: 15 residues. Germline V lookup: CDR1 LNHDA, CDR2 SQIVND (reference sequence). The CDR3 nucleotides read TGTGCCAGTAGTATGGCGGACAGACCGTATCAGCCCCAGCATTTT. Protein product: CASSMADRPYQPQHF.

This clone was recorded once. In DNA form, the CDR3 reads TGTGCCAGCGCGGGACTAGCGGGGATCATGTATTTT. Encoded protein: CASAGLAGIMYF. This chain connects TRBV7-9 to TRBJ2-3, with 13 positions matching TRBD2. Germline CDR1 and CDR2: SEHNR and FQNEAQ (reference sequence). Losses at the gene ends were 8 bases for V and 14 bases for J; bases not matched to a gene: 7. CDR3 length: 12 residues.

This clone came up a few times. DNA for the CDR3: TGCGCCAGCAGCTTGAAGGGGGATAATTCACCCCTCCACTTT. Translating it yields CASSLKGDNSPLHF. The V and J genes are TRBV5-1 and TRBJ1-6; D is perhaps TRBD1 (6 bases). V lost 1 base and J lost 5, with 7 bases in between. CDR3 length equals 14 residues. CDR1 is SGHRS, CDR2 YFSETQ, per germline.

For the CDR3, the DNA is TGTGCCAGCTCACCCACACAGGGGGCAGAAGGCTACACCTTC. It codes for CASSPTQGAEGYTF. The J gene is TRBJ1-2, the V gene TRBV18; 9 positions match TRBD1. The CDR3 sequence is 14 residues long. V lost 3 bases to trimming and J lost 8 bases; unmatched junction nucleotides: 7. The V gene's germline CDR1 is KGHSH and CDR2 LQKENI.

The J gene is TRBJ2-1, the V gene TRBV7-3, with 8 bases aligning to TRBD2. The CDR3 extends over 15 amino acids. Germline CDR1 is SGHTA and CDR2 is FQGTGA. Losses at the gene ends were 5 bases for V and 6 bases for J; bases not matched to a gene: 9. The CDR3 spells CASSLVRGAFNEQFF. The CDR3 coding sequence is TGTGCCAGCAGCCTCGTGCGGGGGGCCTTCAATGAGCAGTTCTTC.

This clone came up once. V is TRBV29-1 and J is TRBJ2-3; 9 bases match TRBD2. This CDR3 spans 13 amino acids. V lost 7 bases to trimming and J lost 4 bases; unmatched junction nucleotides: 6. Per germline, CDR1 SQVTM and CDR2 ANQGSEA. CDR3 DNA sequence: TGCAGCGCCAACGGCGGGGGGGCAGATACGCAGTATTTT. This sequence encodes CSANGGGADTQYF.

This clone was picked up a small number of times. The V and J genes are TRBV9 and TRBJ2-3; 12 bases are shared with TRBD2. Germline V gene data show CDR1 as SGDLS and CDR2 as YYNGEE. V was pared by 4 bases and J by 6 bases, with 15 bases of the junction left unmatched. The CDR3 covers 18 residues. CDR3 bases: TGTGCCAGCAGCAAATCCACCTCTAGCGGGGGGGCATGGGATACGCAGTATTTT. Translating it yields CASSKSTSSGGAWDTQYF.